The rows below give T cell receptor beta chains drawn from one sample of a study of T cells after yellow fever vaccination. TCRdb redid the calling of the 5' RACE reads with MiXCR, one entry per CDR3 protein. The sample records tens of thousands of distinct CDR3 sequences, over 7.5% being singletons. Sample: CD8+ T cells sorted from PBMCs, taken on the day of the yellow fever booster vaccination. The source of these receptors is a man younger than 40 who received the YFV17D yellow fever vaccine. CDR3s include the opening cysteine and the closing phenylalanine or tryptophan. Each record gives: D gene, V gene, clone size, CDR3 protein. A D gene is named only where the DNA matches it firmly. Size values are once, few and many counts, or a class for expanded clones, and some rows have none.

D: .; V: TRBV7-9; size: few; CDR3: CAATGGRDTEAFF
D: .; V: TRBV27; size: .; CDR3: CASTIGGVATNEKLFF
D: .; V: TRBV5-1; size: few; CDR3: CASSLVATILDNEQFF
D: TRBD2; V: TRBV5-1; size: few; CDR3: CASSLLAAYNEQFF
D: TRBD2; V: TRBV2; size: .; CDR3: CATDSGTGTDTQYF
D: TRBD1; V: TRBV29-1; size: few; CDR3: CSVEGQGLGAFF
D: TRBD1; V: TRBV4-3; size: .; CDR3: CASSSGTGAVPLYNEQFF
D: .; V: TRBV12-3/TRBV12-4; size: many; CDR3: CASSSGELFF
D: TRBD1; V: TRBV10-2; size: many; CDR3: CASSELGQVGGYTF
D: .; V: TRBV27; size: .; CDR3: CASSLIPPSYAGEQYF
D: TRBD1; V: TRBV4-1; size: .; CDR3: CASSQDQGDRGSNGRKDEQYF
D: TRBD1; V: TRBV12-3/TRBV12-4; size: few; CDR3: CASSSTGTGGRNEQFF
D: TRBD2; V: TRBV19; size: .; CDR3: CASTLAGGPYYNEQFF
D: TRBD2; V: TRBV7-2; size: few; CDR3: CASSGWTSGSRSSGSSSYNEQFF
D: TRBD2; V: TRBV20-1; size: few; CDR3: CSAPSVAGGDYNEQFF
D: TRBD2; V: TRBV7-9; size: many; CDR3: CASSLVAGGPGEQFF
D: TRBD2; V: TRBV28; size: many; CDR3: CASRLGTSGSNEQFF
D: .; V: TRBV27; size: .; CDR3: CASSERANYGYTF
D: .; V: TRBV20-1; size: .; CDR3: CSARDYTGSGEQYF
D: .; V: TRBV2; size: many; CDR3: CASNLQERYQETQYF
D: .; V: TRBV11-3; size: few; CDR3: CASSLVSAAGFETQYF
D: .; V: TRBV7-2; size: few; CDR3: CASSLTLTEAFF
D: .; V: TRBV20-1; size: many; CDR3: CSASWGTQYF
D: .; V: TRBV6-5; size: .; CDR3: CASSYSAGEETQYF
D: TRBD2; V: TRBV6-4; size: .; CDR3: CASSDVPGLAGAGGQETQYF
D: TRBD1; V: TRBV4-3; size: few; CDR3: CASSPGDRALSGELFF
D: .; V: TRBV10-3; size: few; CDR3: CAISEVKSSYEQYF
D: TRBD2; V: TRBV12-3/TRBV12-4; size: many; CDR3: CASTTSGRAVETQYF
D: .; V: TRBV20-1; size: .; CDR3: CSAPWTAYEQYF
D: .; V: TRBV28; size: few; CDR3: CASSWDLRPTYEQYF
D: .; V: TRBV4-1; size: .; CDR3: CASSQPGAGYNSPLHF
D: .; V: TRBV5-1; size: many; CDR3: CASSLGGGQTYNEQFF
D: TRBD1; V: TRBV29-1; size: few; CDR3: CSTGTGDGELFF
D: .; V: TRBV4-3; size: many; CDR3: CASSQRSSSYNEQFF
D: TRBD2; V: TRBV6-1; size: .; CDR3: CASSAPWGEGPVVEQFF
D: .; V: TRBV27; size: .; CDR3: CASVPLDSTDTQYF
D: .; V: TRBV15; size: .; CDR3: CATSRDLTAANYGYTF
D: .; V: TRBV20-1; size: few; CDR3: CSARPQGTNEKLFF
D: .; V: TRBV29-1; size: few; CDR3: CSVDRGAAEAFF
D: .; V: TRBV18; size: few; CDR3: CASSPRDSGNTEAFF
D: .; V: TRBV10-2; size: many; CDR3: CASSESRRETQYF
D: TRBD1; V: TRBV27; size: .; CDR3: CASNTTGAREKLFF
D: .; V: TRBV4-3; size: few; CDR3: CASSQVRDGYEQYF
D: .; V: TRBV12-3/TRBV12-4; size: few; CDR3: CASSPDRETQYF
D: .; V: TRBV11-3; size: .; CDR3: CASSAAGTSYEQYF
D: TRBD1; V: TRBV4-3; size: many; CDR3: CASSQELQGVGEKLFF
D: TRBD1; V: TRBV6-5; size: many; CDR3: CASSSPPGQTYEQYF
D: TRBD1; V: TRBV30; size: .; CDR3: CAWDPGQGSHEQYF
D: .; V: TRBV28; size: many; CDR3: CASSLGPFAYEQYF
D: TRBD2; V: TRBV20-1; size: few; CDR3: CSARSPGLAINEQFF
D: TRBD2; V: TRBV5-1; size: many; CDR3: CASNPSGSRTDTQYF
D: .; V: TRBV2; size: many; CDR3: CARQGETGELFF
D: TRBD2; V: TRBV5-1; size: many; CDR3: CASSSPLAGGAWDEQFF
D: .; V: TRBV30; size: few; CDR3: CAWSGTNYGYTF
D: .; V: TRBV6-5; size: few; CDR3: CASTLGTGELFF
D: .; V: TRBV7-9; size: few; CDR3: CASSSDGDTQYF
D: .; V: TRBV5-1; size: many; CDR3: CASSSKPGEGQFF
D: .; V: TRBV11-2; size: few; CDR3: CASSSTTGELFF
D: .; V: TRBV20-1; size: many; CDR3: CSAQADSSYEQYF